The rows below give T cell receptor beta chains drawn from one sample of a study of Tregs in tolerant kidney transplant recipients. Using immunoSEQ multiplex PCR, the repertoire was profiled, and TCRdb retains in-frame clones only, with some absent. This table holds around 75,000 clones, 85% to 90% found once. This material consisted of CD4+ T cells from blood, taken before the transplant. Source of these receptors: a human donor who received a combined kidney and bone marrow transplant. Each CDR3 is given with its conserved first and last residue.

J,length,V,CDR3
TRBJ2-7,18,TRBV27,CASSSQRSFGTGLYEQYF
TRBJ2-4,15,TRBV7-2,CASSLLAGTKNIQYF
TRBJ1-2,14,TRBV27,CASSTGQGSDAYTF
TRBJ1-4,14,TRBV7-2,CASSPDRGNEKLFF
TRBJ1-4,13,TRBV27,CASSYPPYEKLFF
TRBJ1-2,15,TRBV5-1,CASSLVYRGRGGYTF
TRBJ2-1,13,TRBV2,CASSVHRVYEQFF
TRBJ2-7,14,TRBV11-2,CASSLSVLSHEQYF
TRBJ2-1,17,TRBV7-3,CASSLGQGSGGLNEQFF
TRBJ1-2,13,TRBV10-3,CAISESGDYGYTF
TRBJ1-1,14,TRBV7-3,CASSLQGLNTEAFF
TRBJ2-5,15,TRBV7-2,CASSQSSGSGETQYF
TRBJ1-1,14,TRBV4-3,CASSQVQGGTEAFF
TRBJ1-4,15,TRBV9,CASSASTGGDEKLFF
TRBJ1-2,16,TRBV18,CASSPDSGVLNYGYTF
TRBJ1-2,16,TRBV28,CASSLRQGPGGYGYTF
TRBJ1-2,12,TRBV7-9,CASSYPGYGYTF
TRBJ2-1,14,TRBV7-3,CASSSEGSYNEQFF
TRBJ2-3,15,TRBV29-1,CSVGRTQKHTDTQYF
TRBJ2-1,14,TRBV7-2,CASSLDGRKNEQFF
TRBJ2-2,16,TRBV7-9,CASVRNRGRGTGELFF
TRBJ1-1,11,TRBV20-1,CSAEGVTEAFF
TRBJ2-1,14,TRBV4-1,CASSQDPAGMFQFF
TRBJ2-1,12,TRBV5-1,CASSRGHNEQFF
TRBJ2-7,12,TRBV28,CASSYQGYEQYF
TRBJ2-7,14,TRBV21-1,CASSKVNPTYEQYF
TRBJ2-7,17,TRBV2,CASGGTGRGSRGGEQYF
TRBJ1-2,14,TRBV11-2,CASTSLRSDYGYTF
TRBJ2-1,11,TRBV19,CASSIINEQFF
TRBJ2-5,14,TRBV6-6,CASSSGLAAETQYF
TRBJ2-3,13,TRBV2,CASITERTDTQYF
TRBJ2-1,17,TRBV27,CASSLIRTSGSYNEQFF
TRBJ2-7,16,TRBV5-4,CASSSGLAEGGYEQYF
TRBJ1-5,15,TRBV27,CASRTTTGWDQPQHF
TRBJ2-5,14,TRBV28,CASSLSIPGSSPYF
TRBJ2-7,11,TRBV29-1,CSVLTAFEQYF
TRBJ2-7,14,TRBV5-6,CASSLYGVAGEQYF
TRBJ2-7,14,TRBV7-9,CASSPRQGGYEQYF
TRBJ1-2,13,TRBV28,CASTRDTNYGYTF
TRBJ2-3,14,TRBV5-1,CASSLPPVTDTQYF
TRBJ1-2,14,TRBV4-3,CASSQYRGNYGYTF
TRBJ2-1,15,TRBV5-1,CASSLGLAEYNEQFF
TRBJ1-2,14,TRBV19,CASRATDSNYGYTF
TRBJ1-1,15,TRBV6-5,CASSYSIGGAKEAFF
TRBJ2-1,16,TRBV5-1,CASSPGQGVGYNEQFF
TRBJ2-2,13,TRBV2,CASSEGNTGELFF
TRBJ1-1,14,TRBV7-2,CASSPQGMNTEAFF
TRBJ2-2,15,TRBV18,CASSLTGVRTGELFF
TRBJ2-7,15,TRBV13,CASSLVAAKHYEQYF
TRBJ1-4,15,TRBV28,CASSLPQGAGEKLFF
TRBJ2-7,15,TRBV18,CASSSQVSGVYEQYF
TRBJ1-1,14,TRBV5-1,CASSLEQNPTEAFF
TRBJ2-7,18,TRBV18,CASSPPLAGVRSPYEQYF
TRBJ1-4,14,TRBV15,CATRTSGGREKLFF
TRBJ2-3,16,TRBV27,CASNSRDRATTDTQYF
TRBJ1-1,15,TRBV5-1,CASSLAATVNTEAFF
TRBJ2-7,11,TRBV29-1,CSVGAGYEQYF